The 27 T cell receptor beta chains reported below all come from one sample, sequenced in a study of human T cells and chemical hapten exposure. Unfractionated whole blood yielded total RNA. Each cDNA molecule in the library carried unique molecular identifiers. From the reads, TCRdb called clonotypes with MiXCR, one entry per CDR3 protein. The repertoire holds about 120,000 distinct CDR3 sequences, with approximately 9% as singletons. The sample comprised whole blood. The receptors shown here come from a human donor in good health. Some clones in this sample may be carry-over from other donors' samples.

The genes are TRBV4-2 and TRBJ1-4; D gene uncertain. The V gene's germline CDR1 is LGHNA and CDR2 YNFKEQ. The CDR3 spans 13 residues. Deletions cut 3 bases from V and 8 bases from J, with 10 bases between. The CDR3 spells CASSHLQDEKLFF. As DNA, the CDR3 is TGTGCCAGCAGCCACTTGCAGGACGAAAAACTGTTTTTT.

The rearrangement joins TRBV5-1 to TRBJ2-7, with 12 bases that match TRBD2. CDR3 length: 17 residues. CDR1 and CDR2 from the germline V gene are SGHRS and YFSETQ. Trimming at V came to 0 bases and at J to 4 bases, leaving 8 bases not matched to a gene. The CDR3 protein is CASSLEWSTSGSYEQYF. As DNA, the CDR3 is TGCGCCAGCAGCTTGGAATGGTCGACTAGCGGGAGTTACGAGCAGTACTTC.

This clonotype showed up just a few times. CDR3 sequence (DNA): TGTGCCAGTAGTCTTAGACTTGCCTTTGAGCAGTTCTTC. Translated: CASSLRLAFEQFF. The chain joins TRBV19 to TRBJ2-1; D gene uncertain. V was clipped by 5 bases and J by 9 bases, with 14 bases between them. The CDR3 is made up of 13 amino acids. Germline CDR1 and CDR2: LNHDA and SQIVND (reference sequence).

This chain connects TRBV27 to TRBJ2-1; D is unresolved. The CDR3 extends over 14 amino acids. Germline loops: CDR1 MNHEY, CDR2 SMNVEV (reference sequence). V was clipped by 5 bases and J by 2 bases, with 10 bases between them. The CDR3 nucleotides are TGTGCCAGCAGTGCAAAGTGGCCCTACAATGAGCAGTTCTTC. This codes for CASSAKWPYNEQFF.

This clonotype showed up just a few times. This chain uses TRBV19 with TRBJ1-1, with 7 bases that match TRBD1. V shed 1 base and J 3 bases; nucleotides not matched to a gene: 5. Germline V gene data show CDR1 as LNHDA and CDR2 as SQIVND (reference sequence). CDR3 size: 15 residues. The CDR3 region has the DNA TGTGCCAGTAGTATAGTCGACAGGGCTGACACTGAAGCTTTCTTT. Its protein is CASSIVDRADTEAFF.

The chain joins TRBV30 to TRBJ1-1, with a possible D match to TRBD1 (5 bases). Trimming took 5 bases from V and 3 from J, leaving 13 bases between them. Germline CDR1 and CDR2: GTSNPN and SVGIG (reference sequence). CDR3 size: 13 residues. CDR3 sequence (DNA): TGTGCCTGGGGAAGTGGGGCATACACTGAAGCTTTCTTT. As protein: CAWGSGAYTEAFF.

This clonotype has a count of ten or more. The rearrangement links TRBV10-3 to TRBJ1-2; tentatively, D is TRBD1 (5 bases). V gave up 7 bases and J gave up 0 bases, with 12 bases separating them. The germline V gene encodes CDR1 ENHRY and CDR2 SYGVKD. The CDR3 consists of 14 residues. The CDR3 protein is CAITAGQANYGYTF. In nucleotides, the CDR3 is TGTGCCATCACGGCAGGGCAAGCTAACTATGGCTACACCTTC.

This clonotype has just a few counts. This rearrangement joins TRBV3-1 to TRBJ2-1, with TRBD2 identical over 8 bases. Germline V gene data show CDR1 as LGHDT and CDR2 as YNNKEL (reference sequence). The CDR3 totals 17 residues. Losses at the gene ends were 0 bases for V and 2 bases for J; bases not matched to a gene: 6. The chain's CDR3 is CASSQDGAGGPYNEQFF. The CDR3 coding sequence is TGTGCCAGCAGCCAAGATGGGGCGGGAGGACCCTACAATGAGCAGTTCTTC.

Only a few counts were recorded for this clonotype. The J gene is TRBJ1-6, the V gene TRBV15; 9 bases are a match to TRBD1. The CDR3 sequence is 19 residues long. The germline V gene encodes CDR1 LNHNV and CDR2 YYDKDF (reference sequence). After removal of 5 bases from V and 10 bases from J, the junction contained 21 bases not matched to a gene. CDR3 sequence: CATSGKTHSTGGNPSPLHF. CDR3 sequence (DNA): TGTGCCACCAGCGGGAAGACCCACTCGACAGGGGGAAACCCCTCACCCCTCCACTTT.

The V and J genes are TRBV15 and TRBJ2-5; 12 bases map to TRBD1. Per the germline V gene, CDR1 is LNHNV and CDR2 is YYDKDF (reference sequence). The J segment lost 4 bases and the V segment lost 3 bases, leaving 6 bases of the junction unmatched. This CDR3 is 16 amino acids long. The CDR3 here is CATSSPGTGGPETQYF. The CDR3 nucleotides read TGTGCCACCAGCAGCCCCGGGACAGGGGGCCCAGAGACCCAGTACTTC. Using reference TRBV15 and TRBJ2-5 for the parts outside the CDR3, the full variable domain is DAMVIQNPRYQVTQFGKPVTLSCSQTLNHNVMYWYQQKSSQAPKLLFHYYDKDFNNEADTPDNFQSRRPNTSFCFLDIRSPGLGDTAMYLCATSSPGTGGPETQYFGPGTRLLVL.

The CDR3 protein is CSAREPSLSYNEQFF. The CDR3 coding sequence is TGCAGTGCTAGAGAACCTAGCTTATCGTACAATGAGCAGTTCTTC. The chain uses TRBV20-1 and TRBJ2-1; D is perhaps TRBD2 (5 bases). Germline CDR1 DFQATT, CDR2 SNEGSKA (reference sequence). Trimming pared 0 bases from V and 4 bases from J, leaving 13 bases between. This CDR3 region has 15 residues.

This clonotype has a count of ten or more. The CDR3 region has the DNA TGTGCCAGCAGTCCAGGGGTCGAGCAGTACTTC. Translating it yields CASSPGVEQYF. The V call is TRBV27, the J call TRBJ2-7; TRBD1 might be the D (6 bases). The CDR3 is 11 amino acids. Germline assignment: CDR1 MNHEY and CDR2 SMNVEV (reference sequence). V lost 5 bases and J lost 6, with 8 bases in between.

This clonotype was seen a handful of times. The chain uses TRBV19 and TRBJ1-6; the D gene is possibly TRBD1 (5 bases). The CDR3 loop spans 10 amino acids. Germline V lookup: CDR1 LNHDA, CDR2 SQIVND (reference sequence). V was pared by 6 bases and J by 14 bases, with 8 bases between. The CDR3 sequence is CASRRGALHF. The DNA for the CDR3 is TGTGCCAGTAGGCGGGGGGCCCTCCACTTT.

The V and J genes are TRBV4-1 and TRBJ1-5; a possible D gene is TRBD1 (5 bases). Germline CDR1 reads MGHRA; CDR2 reads YSYEKL. This CDR3 region has 15 residues. Trimming left V 3 bases short and J 2 bases short, with 11 bases between. CDR3 DNA: TGCGCCAGCAGCCACCTGACAGCCGGCAATCAGCCCCAGCATTTT. Translation: CASSHLTAGNQPQHF.

This clonotype has ten or more counts. The chain employs TRBV6-2 or TRBV6-3 and TRBJ1-2, with D uncertain. From germline, CDR1 is MNHEY and CDR2 SVGEGT. The length of the CDR3 is 16 residues. Trimming took 7 bases from V and 6 from J, leaving 24 bases between them. CDR3 protein: CASTGSPTSPDDGYTF. DNA of the CDR3: TGTGCCAGCACGGGATCGCCAACCTCCCCGGACGATGGCTACACCTTC.

This clonotype has a handful of counts. The CDR3 protein is CASSQEPAGNSYNEQFF. As DNA, the CDR3 is TGTGCCAGCAGCCAAGAGCCAGCGGGCAACTCCTACAATGAGCAGTTCTTC. The rearrangement joins TRBV4-2 to TRBJ2-1; maybe TRBD2 (6 bases). CDR3 length equals 17 residues. Germline lookup yields CDR1 LGHNA and CDR2 YNFKEQ. Trimming took off 0 bases at V and 0 bases at J, with 12 bases between the two ends.

This clonotype was seen a handful of times. The rearrangement uses TRBV7-9 and TRBJ2-1; unclear D gene. From germline, CDR1 is SEHNR and CDR2 FQNEAQ (reference sequence). V lost 3 bases and J 7 bases, leaving 7 bases between the germline ends. The CDR3 extends over 12 amino acids. CDR3 amino acids: CASSFRVNEQFF. The DNA for the CDR3 is TGTGCCAGCAGCTTTCGGGTTAATGAGCAGTTCTTC.

The chain employs TRBV20-1 and TRBJ2-5; either TRBD1 or TRBD2 may fit D (6 bases each). Germline V CDR1 and CDR2: DFQATT, SNEGSKA (reference sequence). Trimming took off 3 bases at V and 5 bases at J, with 16 bases between the two ends. This CDR3 has 14 amino acids. The CDR3 DNA is TGCAGTGCTAGCCGGGGGCTTCCAGACGAGACCCAGTACTTC. Translated: CSASRGLPDETQYF.

The V and J genes are TRBV3-1 and TRBJ2-7, with 7 nucleotides matching TRBD1. CDR3 length: 15 amino acids. Germline V gene sequence: CDR1 LGHDT, CDR2 YNNKEL (reference sequence). The V and J ends lost 4 bases and 3 bases, in that order; junction bases with no gene match: 9. CDR3 nucleotides: TGTGCCAGCAGCCGAACCTGGGACAGTCTCTACGAGCAGTACTTC. This translates into CASSRTWDSLYEQYF.

The chain carries TRBV7-9 and TRBJ2-3; 8 nucleotides line up with TRBD1. This CDR3 is 16 amino acids long. Losses at the gene ends were 3 bases for V and 2 bases for J; bases not matched to a gene: 7. Germline V CDR1 and CDR2: SEHNR, FQNEAQ (reference sequence). DNA of the CDR3: TGTGCCAGCAGCTTCACAGGGGGACCGAACACAGATACGCAGTATTTT. It translates to CASSFTGGPNTDTQYF.

This clonotype was counted only a few times. This chain joins TRBV5-6 and TRBJ1-4, with D possibly matching TRBD1 (5 bases). This CDR3 has 16 amino acids. CDR1 and CDR2 from the germline V gene are SGHDT and YYEEEE. V was cut by 0 bases and J by 5 bases, with 14 bases left in between. Here the CDR3 reads CASSLASLGGNEKLFF. The CDR3 DNA follows: TGTGCCAGCAGCTTGGCCTCTTTGGGGGGAAATGAAAAACTGTTTTTT.

The chain recombines TRBV4-1 with TRBJ2-7, with TRBD2 matching over 14 bases. Per germline, CDR1 MGHRA and CDR2 YSYEKL. The ends lost 0 bases at V and 2 bases at J; junction bases unmatched: 9. CDR3 size: 19 residues. CDR3 in DNA: TGCGCCAGCAGCCAAGAGGGGACTAGCGGGGGAACACCCCCCTACGAGCAGTACTTC. This encodes CASSQEGTSGGTPPYEQYF.

This chain connects TRBV12-3 or TRBV12-4 to TRBJ2-3, with D maybe TRBD2 (6 bases). CDR3 length equals 15 residues. Trimming removed 3 bases from V and 1 base from J, with 11 bases in between. The CDR3 here is CASSLISGRTDTQYF. DNA of the CDR3: TGTGCCAGCAGTTTGATTAGCGGCCGCACAGATACGCAGTATTTT.

This clonotype was picked up many times. This chain connects TRBV11-1 to TRBJ2-1, with 7 bases lining up with TRBD2. The germline V gene encodes CDR1 SGHAT and CDR2 FQDESV (reference sequence). Trimming removed 2 bases from V and 0 bases from J; junction bases left unmatched: 1. This CDR3 is built from 15 residues. The CDR3 loop is CASSLRGGSYNEQFF. DNA for the CDR3: TGTGCCAGCAGCTTACGCGGGGGCTCCTACAATGAGCAGTTCTTC.

This clonotype was seen at least ten times. The chain recombines TRBV5-6 with TRBJ2-7; D is unclear. The CDR3 totals 14 residues. Looked up from germline, CDR1 is SGHDT and CDR2 is YYEEEE. With 0 bases removed from V and 3 bases from J, the gap between germline ends came to 10 bases. CDR3 sequence (DNA): TGTGCCAGCAGCTTGGCTTTAACTGACTACGAGCAGTACTTC. This codes for CASSLALTDYEQYF.

This clonotype was observed many times. The J gene is TRBJ2-3, the V gene TRBV7-9, with a possible D match to TRBD2 (6 bases). V gave up 7 bases and J gave up 6 bases, with 11 bases separating them. This CDR3 spans 12 amino acids. Germline CDR1 reads SEHNR; CDR2 reads FQNEAQ (reference sequence). CDR3 in amino acids: CASKNGGDTQYF. CDR3 coding DNA: TGTGCCAGCAAAAATGGAGGGGATACGCAGTATTTT.

This clonotype came up a few times. The rearrangement uses TRBV12-3 or TRBV12-4 and TRBJ2-1; unclear D gene. V was clipped by 0 bases and J by 0 bases, with 12 bases between them. This CDR3 spans 17 amino acids. CDR3 amino acids: CASSLAQPGSSYNEQFF. CDR3 nucleotide sequence: TGTGCCAGCAGTTTAGCGCAGCCAGGAAGCTCCTACAATGAGCAGTTCTTC.